The rows below give T cell receptor beta chains drawn from one sample of a study of T-cell memory formation after mild COVID-19. TCRdb re-called the 5' RACE reads through MiXCR, storing one row per CDR3 protein. The sample has roughly 550,000 distinct CDR3 sequences; about a fifth are singletons. What was sequenced was PBMCs or a T cell subset sorted from them (not recorded which). These receptors originate from an adult woman who had mild COVID-19 (a few samples of this study predate the infection). Cell type and time point are not known. Each CDR3 is given with its conserved first and last residue. D genes are given only for firm matches. Clone size is given for some rows only: seen once, a few or many times, or a class if the clone is expanded.

>TRBV5-1|NA|TRBJ2-7|few
TGCGCCAGCAGCTTACCCCCCCCAGGGGAGCAGTACTTC
CASSLPPPGEQYF
>TRBV18|TRBD1|TRBJ1-1|NA
TGTGCCAGCTCACCTGATCGGACAGGGAACACTGAAGCTTTCTTT
CASSPDRTGNTEAFF
>TRBV5-1|NA|TRBJ1-6|NA
TGCGCCAGCAGCTTGACGGGCCTGCCTCAGTCACCCCTCCACTTT
CASSLTGLPQSPLHF
>TRBV30|NA|TRBJ1-3|NA
TGTGCCTGGAGTGAGGAATACTCTGGAAACACCATATATTTT
CAWSEEYSGNTIYF
>TRBV12-3/TRBV12-4|NA|TRBJ1-2|few
TGTGCCAGCAGCGCCCGGCCATATTATAACTATGGCTACACCTTC
CASSARPYYNYGYTF
>TRBV4-1|NA|TRBJ2-7|few
TGCGCCAGCAGCCAAGATAAGGGTACCGAGCAGTACTTC
CASSQDKGTEQYF
>TRBV20-1|NA|TRBJ1-5|NA
TGCAGTGCTAGAGATTTCGAGTATAGCAATCAGCCCCAGCATTTT
CSARDFEYSNQPQHF
>TRBV5-4|NA|TRBJ2-3|NA
TGTGCCAGCAGCTTCGGTTGGGGAGTCGGGGATACGCAGTATTTT
CASSFGWGVGDTQYF
>TRBV10-3|NA|TRBJ1-2|NA
TGTGCCATCAGTGATAGGGAGACGGGCTACACCTTC
CAISDRETGYTF
>TRBV5-1|NA|TRBJ1-1|few
TGCGCCAGCAGCTTGGGAGCGCAGCAGAACACTGAAGCTTTCTTT
CASSLGAQQNTEAFF
>TRBV7-9|NA|TRBJ2-7|NA
TGTGCCAGCAGCCCATCAAGAGGAGGCGAGCAGTACTTC
CASSPSRGGEQYF
>TRBV29-1|NA|TRBJ1-2|NA
TGCAGCGTTGCCCAGGGGACTTTAGGCGGCTACACCTTC
CSVAQGTLGGYTF
>TRBV7-2|NA|TRBJ2-7|NA
TGTGCCAGCAGCTTAGCGCGGAGTAAGACCTACGAGCAGTACTTC
CASSLARSKTYEQYF
>TRBV24-1|NA|TRBJ2-1|many
TGTGCCACCAGTGACAGGGGAACGGTGATTAATGAGCAGTTCTTC
CATSDRGTVINEQFF
>TRBV29-1|NA|TRBJ1-2|NA
TGCAGCGTCGCGGTCCCTCCCCGTATTTATGGCTACACCTTC
CSVAVPPRIYGYTF
>TRBV5-8|NA|TRBJ1-5|NA
TGTGCCAGCAGCTTGGATGGCAAAAATCAGCCCCAGCATTTT
CASSLDGKNQPQHF
>TRBV29-1|NA|TRBJ2-7|few
TGCAGCGTTGAATGGGCGGATTCCTACGAGCAGTACTTC
CSVEWADSYEQYF
>TRBV12-3/TRBV12-4|NA|TRBJ2-6|few
TGTGCCAGCAGTTTCCGGGGGCAAGGGGCCAACGTCCTGACTTTC
CASSFRGQGANVLTF
>TRBV14|TRBD1|TRBJ2-6|few
TGTGCCAGCAGCCCCTGGACAGGGAAGAGCTCTGGGGCCAACGTCCTGACTTTC
CASSPWTGKSSGANVLTF
>TRBV5-1|TRBD2|TRBJ2-7|few
TGCGCCAGCAGCCAGACTAGCGGGTGGTCCTACGAGCAGTACTTC
CASSQTSGWSYEQYF
>TRBV5-1|TRBD2|TRBJ2-1|NA
TGCGCCAGCAGCAGGGGACTCCCGGGAGGGAATGAGCAGTTCTTC
CASSRGLPGGNEQFF
>TRBV7-3|NA|TRBJ1-2|few
TGTGCCAGCAGCTTAATCGGGTCAGGGAATGGCTACACCTTC
CASSLIGSGNGYTF
>TRBV4-1|NA|TRBJ2-1|NA
TGCGCCAGCAGCCTCATACCGGGCGGAGGGCAGTTCTTC
CASSLIPGGGQFF
>TRBV12-3/TRBV12-4|TRBD1|TRBJ1-4|NA
TGTGCCAGCAGTTCGAGGACAGGGGGAATTGAAAAACTGTTTTTT
CASSSRTGGIEKLFF
>TRBV28|NA|TRBJ2-1|few
TGTGCCAGCAGTTTACGCGGACAGTCTTCCTACAATGAGCAGTTCTTC
CASSLRGQSSYNEQFF
>TRBV5-6|TRBD2|TRBJ2-2|NA
TGTGCCAGCAGCTACTGGACTAGCGGGACGAACACCGGGGAGCTGTTTTTT
CASSYWTSGTNTGELFF
>TRBV5-5|TRBD1|TRBJ1-1|NA
TGTGCCAGCAGCCTAACATTTGGGACAGGGGGCACTGAAGCTTTCTTT
CASSLTFGTGGTEAFF
>TRBV13|NA|TRBJ2-7|NA
TGTGCCAGCAGCCCGGCCCGGGAGGACAGGCGCGAGCAGTACTTC
CASSPAREDRREQYF
>TRBV20-1|NA|TRBJ1-5|NA
TGCAGTGCTAGTGCGGACAGCAATCAGCCCCAGCATTTT
CSASADSNQPQHF
>TRBV2|TRBD2|TRBJ2-3|many
TGTGCCAGCAGGACTAGCGGGGGAGGTTACGGAGATACGCAGTATTTT
CASRTSGGGYGDTQYF
>TRBV3-1|NA|TRBJ1-6|NA
TGTGCCAGCAGCCAAGACCCCGCGTCGGGGGCACCCCTCCACTTT
CASSQDPASGAPLHF
>TRBV5-1|NA|TRBJ1-2|few
TGCGCCAGCAGCCAGACAGATACTAACTATGGCTACACCTTC
CASSQTDTNYGYTF
>TRBV6-6|TRBD1|TRBJ2-3|few
TGTGCCAGCAGCCGAGGACAGGCAGATACGCAGTATTTT
CASSRGQADTQYF
>TRBV20-1|TRBD2|TRBJ2-4|few
TGCAGTGCTAGAGCTGGGACTAGCGGACAAGCCAAAAACATTCAGTACTTC
CSARAGTSGQAKNIQYF
>TRBV27|TRBD1|TRBJ1-1|NA
TGTGCCAGCAGTTTGGACAGGTTGCACGCTGAAGCTTTCTTT
CASSLDRLHAEAFF
>TRBV20-1|TRBD2|TRBJ2-1|NA
TGCAGTGCTAGTGGCCCCGGACTAGCGGGAACTGAGCAGTTCTTC
CSASGPGLAGTEQFF
>TRBV4-2|NA|TRBJ2-3|NA
TGTGCCAGCAGTCCCGCGGCGGCAGATACGCAGTATTTT
CASSPAAADTQYF
>TRBV20-1|TRBD1|TRBJ2-6|NA
TGCAGTGCTAGTAGACAGGGTACCGGGGCCAACGTCCTGACTTTC
CSASRQGTGANVLTF
>TRBV23-1|NA|TRBJ2-3|many
TGCGCCAGCAGTACCCGAGAGGGGATGGGGACAGATACGCAGTATTTT
CASSTREGMGTDTQYF
>TRBV7-9|NA|TRBJ2-5|few
TGTGCCAGCAGCCCCCTCGAGTTGGAGACCCAGTACTTC
CASSPLELETQYF
>TRBV20-1|NA|TRBJ2-2|NA
TGCAGTGCTAGAATGGACCGGTCGAACACCGGGGAGCTGTTTTTT
CSARMDRSNTGELFF
>TRBV5-1|NA|TRBJ2-1|NA
TGCGCCAGCAGCTACGGACTATCAAATGGGGGGGAGCAGTTCTTC
CASSYGLSNGGEQFF
>TRBV5-1|NA|TRBJ1-1|few
TGCGCCAGCAGGTTGACTTTTGGCACTGAAGCTTTCTTT
CASRLTFGTEAFF
>TRBV7-2|NA|TRBJ2-1|few
TGTGCCAGCACGGGACACGCCTACTACAATGAGCAGTTCTTC
CASTGHAYYNEQFF